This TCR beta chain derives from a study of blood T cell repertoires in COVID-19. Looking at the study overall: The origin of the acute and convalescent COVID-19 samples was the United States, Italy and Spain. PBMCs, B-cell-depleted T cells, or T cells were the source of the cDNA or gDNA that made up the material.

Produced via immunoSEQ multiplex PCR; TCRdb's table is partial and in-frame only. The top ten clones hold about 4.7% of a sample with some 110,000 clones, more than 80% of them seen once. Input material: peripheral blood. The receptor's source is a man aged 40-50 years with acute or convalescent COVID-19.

CDR3: CASSREVGTVNEKLFF. In DNA, the CDR3 is TGTGCCAGCAGCCGGGAGGTCGGGACTGTTAATGAAAAACTGTTTTTT. The V and J genes are TRBV14 and TRBJ1-4; TRBD1 is a possible D gene (5 bases). This CDR3 has 16 residues. Per germline, CDR1 SGHDN and CDR2 FVKESK. The V end was cut by 4 bases, the J end by 4 bases, with 16 bases between.